What follows is one TCR beta chain and its context. Its antigen has not been determined. Per-nucleotide qualities are absent, and no much larger clonotype sits a single base away. Including cysteine and phenylalanine, the CDR3 has 14 amino acids. Solely the CDR3 DNA is kept, with 42 bases framed from the first base. CDR1 is given as KGHSH and CDR2 as LQKENI, both from the germline V gene. Compared with germline, V lacks 6 bases and J lacks 9 bases; bases without a gene match: 8. The data originate from a study of blood T cell repertoires in COVID-19 (dated by TCRdb to 2020 to 2022). For context, the study as a whole: Samples from collaborators originated in the United States, Italy and Spain and spanned both the acute and convalescent phases of COVID-19. The material from the prospective study consisted of cDNA or gDNA derived from T cells, B-cell-depleted T cells, or PBMCs. Subjects who had been exposed to COVID-19, were actively infected with it, or had recovered from it provided the deeply sampled blood TCRbeta repertoires that made up the dataset. A freely available public database, intended as a resource for researchers studying the immune response to SARS-CoV-2, is where the repertoires were released. Samples were obtained from the ongoing ImmuneRACE study (first 160 participants) and from over 1,000 subjects provided by 6 global collaborators. Nearly every sample came with metadata listing a de-identified subject ID, COVID-19 status, age in years and sex. Where available, HLA class I and class II types were obtained from metadata supplied by the sample provider rather than from assay-based typing. Overall study results and their limits: Clinical and demographic metadata were provided uncurated, with the amount varying by source and participant.

In Seattle, one collaborating source enrolled patients while the infection was active and tracked those patients longitudinally over the course of disease. Each collaborating institution followed its own protocols to collect whole blood in K2EDTA tubes. Collaborator samples were shipped for TCRbeta analysis as frozen whole blood, isolated PBMCs, or DNA extracted from either sample type. The immunoSEQ Assay, a bias-controlled multiplex PCR, was used to amplify TCRbeta CDR3 regions from genomic DNA. The original pipeline was this. The number of nucleated cells in each sample was estimated from the amplification of reference gene primers within the assay. To quantify the absolute abundance of each unique TCRbeta CDR3 rearrangement, sequence reads were collapsed and filtered. For each sample, productive Simpson clonality was calculated by taking the square root of Simpson's diversity index across productive rearrangements. As stored in TCRdb, this immuneACCESS dataset retains in-frame rearrangements with V and J assigned. A fraction of the clones does not appear; measured against another copy, unresolved V genes explain less than half of the discrepancy, and the remainder lacks a known reason. The DNA was the basis for D and trimming; V, J and clone size are from that table. The sample includes a few hundred thousand clones, with about 88% observed a single time. Together, the top ten hold 18% of the sample.

The origin of this receptor is a middle-aged man with COVID-19, enrolled during active disease. What was sequenced was peripheral blood. The receptor chain draws on TRBV18 and TRBJ2-1; TRBD1 lines up with 10 middle nucleotides. Here is the DNA: TGTGCCAGCTCCGACAGGACAGGGGGGGGTGAGCAGTTCTTC. The encoded protein is CASSDRTGGGEQFF.